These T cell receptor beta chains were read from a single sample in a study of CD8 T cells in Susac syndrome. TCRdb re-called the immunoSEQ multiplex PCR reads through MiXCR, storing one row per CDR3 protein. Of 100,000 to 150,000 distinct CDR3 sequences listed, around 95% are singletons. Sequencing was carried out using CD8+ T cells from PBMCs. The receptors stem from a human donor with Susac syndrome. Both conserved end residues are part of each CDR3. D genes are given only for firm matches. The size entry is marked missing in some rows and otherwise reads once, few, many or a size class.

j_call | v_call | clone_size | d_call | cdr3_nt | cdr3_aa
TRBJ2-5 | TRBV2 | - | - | TGTGCCAGCGGGTGGGCCCAAGAGACCCAGTACTTC | CASGWAQETQYF
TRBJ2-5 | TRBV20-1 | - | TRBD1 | TGCAGTGCTACATTGGGACAGGGGGACGTGGAGACCCAGTACTTC | CSATLGQGDVETQYF
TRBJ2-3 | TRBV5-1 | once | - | TGCGCCAGCAGCCCGCCGGAGGATGCAGATACGCAGTATTTT | CASSPPEDADTQYF
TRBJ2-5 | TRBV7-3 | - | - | TGTGCCAGCAGCTTACACTCCCAAGAGACCCAGTACTTC | CASSLHSQETQYF
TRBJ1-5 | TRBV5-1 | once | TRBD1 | TGCGCCAGCAGCTGGACAGGGGTCGGCAATCAGCCCCAGCATTTT | CASSWTGVGNQPQHF
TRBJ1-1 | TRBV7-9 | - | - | TGTGCCAGCAGCCCTCAGACAGGGAACACTGAAGCTTTCTTT | CASSPQTGNTEAFF
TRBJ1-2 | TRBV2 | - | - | TGTGCCAGCTTCGGGTCAATGAACTATGGCTACACCTTC | CASFGSMNYGYTF
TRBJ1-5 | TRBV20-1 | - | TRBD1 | TGCAGTGCTAGAGATGGACAGGGTGAATATCAGCCCCAGCATTTT | CSARDGQGEYQPQHF
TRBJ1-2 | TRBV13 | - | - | TGTGCCAGCACCGAGGAGCAGGTTCGGTATGGCTACACCTTC | CASTEEQVRYGYTF
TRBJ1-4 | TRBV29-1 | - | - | TGCAGCGTTGAAGCTACTTCTTCGGGCGGAGGTGGTGGGCTGTTTTTT | CSVEATSSGGGGGLFF
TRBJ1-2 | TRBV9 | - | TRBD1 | TGTGCCAGCAGCCCGGGACAGGGGACGTTGGCCGGCTACACCTTC | CASSPGQGTLAGYTF
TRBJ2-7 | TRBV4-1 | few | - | TGCGCCAGCAGCCAAGGGGGACCTTACGAGCAGTACTTC | CASSQGGPYEQYF
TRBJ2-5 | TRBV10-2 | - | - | TGCGCCAGCAGTGGATTTCGGGACACTCAACAAGAGACCCAGTACTTC | CASSGFRDTQQETQYF
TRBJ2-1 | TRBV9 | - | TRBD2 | TGTGCCAGCAGCCCCCAGCGGGGCTACAATGAGCAGTTCTTC | CASSPQRGYNEQFF
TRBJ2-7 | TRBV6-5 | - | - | TGTGCCAGCAGTCCTCGGGACAACTCCTACGAGCAGTACTTC | CASSPRDNSYEQYF
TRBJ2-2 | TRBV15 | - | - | TGTGCCACCAGCAGAGATAATTCGAACACCGGGGAGCTGTTTTTT | CATSRDNSNTGELFF
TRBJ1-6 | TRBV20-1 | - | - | TGCAGTGCTACCGCCGCCGGGGGGCGAGACCTTAATTCACCCCTCCACTTT | CSATAAGGRDLNSPLHF
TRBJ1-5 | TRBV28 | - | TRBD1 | TGTGCCAGCAGCTACTCTTACAGGGGGCCGGGTCAGCCCCAGCATTTT | CASSYSYRGPGQPQHF
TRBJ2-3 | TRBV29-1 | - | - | TGCAGCGTTGAGGACAGCCCGGTGGGAGATACGCAGTATTTT | CSVEDSPVGDTQYF
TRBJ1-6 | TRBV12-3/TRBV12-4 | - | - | TGTGCCAGCAGTTCGGGGAGGGGAAACCCCCTCCACTTT | CASSSGRGNPLHF
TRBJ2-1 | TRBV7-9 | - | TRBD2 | TGTGCCAGCAGCTACTCCAGCGGGAGCTTCTACAATGAGCAGTTCTTC | CASSYSSGSFYNEQFF
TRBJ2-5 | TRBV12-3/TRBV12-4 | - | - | TGTGCCAGCAGCTCCGGGTCCCAAGAGACCCAGTACTTC | CASSSGSQETQYF
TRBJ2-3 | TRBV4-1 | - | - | TGCGCCAGCAGCCAAGATAGGGCAGCCGCAGATACGCAGTATTTT | CASSQDRAAADTQYF
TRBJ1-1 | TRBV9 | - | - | TGTGCCAGCAGCGAGATGAACACTGAAGCTTTCTTT | CASSEMNTEAFF
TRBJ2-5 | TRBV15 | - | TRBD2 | TGTGCCACCAGCAGAGATCGGCTAGCGGAGGTTCAAGAGACCCAGTACTTC | CATSRDRLAEVQETQYF
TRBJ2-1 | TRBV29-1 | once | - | TGCAGCGTTGGATGGGGTGAGCAGTTCTTC | CSVGWGEQFF
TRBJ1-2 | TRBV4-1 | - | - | TGCGCCAGCAGACCTTTGGGCAGGAAGATAGGAGGCTACACCTTC | CASRPLGRKIGGYTF
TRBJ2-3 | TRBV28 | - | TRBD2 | TGTGCCAGCAGTTTAGCGGGAGACCCAGATACGCAGTATTTT | CASSLAGDPDTQYF
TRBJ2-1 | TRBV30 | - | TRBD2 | TGTGCCTGGAGTCCAACTAGCGGCACATATGGTGAGCAGTTCTTC | CAWSPTSGTYGEQFF
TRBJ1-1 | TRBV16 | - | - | TGTGCCAGCAGCCAAGCCGGGAGTACTGAAGCTTTCTTT | CASSQAGSTEAFF
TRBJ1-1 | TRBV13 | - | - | TGTGCCAGCAGCTTTTCGGCAGGCGAGAACACTGAAGCTTTCTTT | CASSFSAGENTEAFF
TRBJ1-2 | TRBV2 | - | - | TGTGCCAGCAGCGGTGCAGTGGACACCTTC | CASSGAVDTF
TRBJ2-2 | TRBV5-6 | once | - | TGTGCCAGCAGCTTGGGCGTTCAGGGTGATACCGGGGAGCTGTTTTTT | CASSLGVQGDTGELFF
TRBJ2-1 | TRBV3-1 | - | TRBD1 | TGTGCCAGCAGCCAGGGACAGGGTACGGATGAGCAGTTCTTC | CASSQGQGTDEQFF
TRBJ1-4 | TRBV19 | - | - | TGTGCCAGTAGTGTGACAGTCGATGAAAAACTGTTTTTT | CASSVTVDEKLFF
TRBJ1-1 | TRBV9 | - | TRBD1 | TGTGCCAGCAGCCATTCGACAGGGAGTAACACTGAAGCTTTCTTT | CASSHSTGSNTEAFF
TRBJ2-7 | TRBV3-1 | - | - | TGTGCCAGCAGGCGAGAGGGGAAATACGAGCAGTACTTC | CASRREGKYEQYF
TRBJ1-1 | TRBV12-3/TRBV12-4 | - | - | TGTGCCAGCGGGTCACGGAAGGACACTGAAGCTTTCTTT | CASGSRKDTEAFF
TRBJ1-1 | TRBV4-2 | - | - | TGTGCCAGCAGCCAAGATAGGGGAATGAACACTGAAGCTTTCTTT | CASSQDRGMNTEAFF
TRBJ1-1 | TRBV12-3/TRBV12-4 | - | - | TGTGCCAGTCGGACAGCTGGGGGGACTGAAGCTTTCTTT | CASRTAGGTEAFF
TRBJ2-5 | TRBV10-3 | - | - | TGTGCCATCAGTGACCTGGCTGGCGGAGAAGAGACCCAGTACTTC | CAISDLAGGEETQYF
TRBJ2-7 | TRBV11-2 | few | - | TGTGCCAGCAGCTTAGGGGGCCTTACCTACGAGCAGTACTTC | CASSLGGLTYEQYF
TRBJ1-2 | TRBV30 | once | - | TGTGCCTGGAGTGCGGGGACGGGGGCAGCCTACACCTTC | CAWSAGTGAAYTF
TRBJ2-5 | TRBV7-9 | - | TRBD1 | TGTGCCAGCAGTACCGGACAGGGTGTACAAGAGACCCAGTACTTC | CASSTGQGVQETQYF
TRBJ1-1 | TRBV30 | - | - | TGTGCCTGGAGTGTAGGCAAGAACACTGAAGCTTTCTTT | CAWSVGKNTEAFF
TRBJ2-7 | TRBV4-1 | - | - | TGCGCCAGCAGCCAGACCTCCGCGGGACATCAGGGGTCCTACGAGCAGTACTTC | CASSQTSAGHQGSYEQYF
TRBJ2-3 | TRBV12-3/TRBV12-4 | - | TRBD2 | TGTGCCAGCACTTTAGCGGGACCCACAGATACGCAGTATTTT | CASTLAGPTDTQYF
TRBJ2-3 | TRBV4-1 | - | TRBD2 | TGCGCCAGCAGCGCTCCGGGGGGACCCACAGATACGCAGTATTTT | CASSAPGGPTDTQYF
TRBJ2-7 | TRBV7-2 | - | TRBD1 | TGTGCCAGCAGTACAGACAGGGGGCGCGAGCAGTACTTC | CASSTDRGREQYF
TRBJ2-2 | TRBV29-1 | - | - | TGCAGCGTCGGGGCGATCGCCGGGGAGCTGTTTTTT | CSVGAIAGELFF
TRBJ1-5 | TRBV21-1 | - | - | TGTGCCAGCAGCAAACCGGATCAGCCCCAGCATTTT | CASSKPDQPQHF
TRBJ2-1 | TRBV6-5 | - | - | TGTGCCAGCAGTTACCCCCGGGACGGGCCCGACCATACCTCCTACAATGAGCAGTTCTTC | CASSYPRDGPDHTSYNEQFF